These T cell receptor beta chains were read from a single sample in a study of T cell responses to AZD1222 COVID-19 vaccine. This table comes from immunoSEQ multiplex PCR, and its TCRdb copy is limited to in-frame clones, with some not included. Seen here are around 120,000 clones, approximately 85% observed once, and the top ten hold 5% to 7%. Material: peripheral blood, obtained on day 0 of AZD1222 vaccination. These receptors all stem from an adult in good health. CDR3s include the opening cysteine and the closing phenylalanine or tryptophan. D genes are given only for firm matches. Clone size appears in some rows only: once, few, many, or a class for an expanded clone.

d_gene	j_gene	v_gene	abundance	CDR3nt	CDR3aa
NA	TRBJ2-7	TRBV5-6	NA	TGTGCCAGCAGCTGGGGGATGAGTAGAACCTACGAGCAGTACTTC	CASSWGMSRTYEQYF
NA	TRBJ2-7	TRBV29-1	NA	TGCAGCGTTGCGCCGCTAACAGGGAACGAGCAGTACTTC	CSVAPLTGNEQYF
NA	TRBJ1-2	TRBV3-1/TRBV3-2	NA	TGTGCCAGCAGCAAAAATGCGAACTATGGCTACACCTTC	CASSKNANYGYTF
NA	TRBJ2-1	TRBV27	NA	TGTGCCAGCAGTCTGGGCACGAGCTCCTACAATGAGCAGTTCTTC	CASSLGTSSYNEQFF
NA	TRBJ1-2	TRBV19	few	TGTGCCAGTAGTATCGAGGGGATCTTCCGGTATGGCTACACCTTC	CASSIEGIFRYGYTF
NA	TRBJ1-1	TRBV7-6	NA	TGTGCCAGCAGTCACGGGGGGTCGAACACTGAAGCTTTCTTT	CASSHGGSNTEAFF
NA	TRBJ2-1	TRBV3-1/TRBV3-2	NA	TGTGCCAGCAGCCAAACCGCCATGTCGGAGCAGTTCTTC	CASSQTAMSEQFF
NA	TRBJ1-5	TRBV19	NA	TGTGCCAGTAGTATCAGGAATCAGCCCCAGCATTTT	CASSIRNQPQHF
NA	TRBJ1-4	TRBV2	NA	TGTGCCAGCAACCAGGTCCGGGACGAAAAACTGTTTTTT	CASNQVRDEKLFF
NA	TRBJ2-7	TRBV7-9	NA	TGTGCCGGGCGCGGGACAGACAACAAAGACTACGAGCAGTACTTC	CAGRGTDNKDYEQYF
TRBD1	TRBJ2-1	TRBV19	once	TGTGCCAGTAAAGAATATTTTGGGACAGGGCACAATGAGCAGTTCTTC	CASKEYFGTGHNEQFF
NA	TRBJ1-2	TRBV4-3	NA	TGCGCCAGCAGCCAAGGGGGGCGCTGGGGTAACTATGGCTACACCTTC	CASSQGGRWGNYGYTF
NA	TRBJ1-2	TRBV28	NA	TGTGCCAGCAGTCCTACCCCCCGCCTCTATGGCTACACCTTC	CASSPTPRLYGYTF
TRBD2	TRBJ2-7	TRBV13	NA	TGTGCCAGCAGCTTAGGACCTCTGGCGGGGGGGCCGTACGAGCAGTACTTC	CASSLGPLAGGPYEQYF
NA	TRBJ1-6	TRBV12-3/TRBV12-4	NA	TGTGCCAGCAGTTTTCAGAATAATTCACCCCTCCACTTT	CASSFQNNSPLHF
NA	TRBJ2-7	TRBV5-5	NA	TGTGCCAGCAGCCCGGACACAGCTTACTACGAGCAGTACTTC	CASSPDTAYYEQYF
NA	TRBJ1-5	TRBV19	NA	TGTGCCAGTAAAGACAGGTATAATCAGCCCCAGCATTTT	CASKDRYNQPQHF
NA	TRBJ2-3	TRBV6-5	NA	TGTGCCAGCTCCGGGACTTTCACAGATACGCAGTATTTT	CASSGTFTDTQYF
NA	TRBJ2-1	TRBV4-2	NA	TGTGCCAGCAGCCGGAACAATGAGCAGTTCTTC	CASSRNNEQFF
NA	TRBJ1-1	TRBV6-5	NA	TGTGCCAGTCCTCTCGGGCCTGAAGCTTTCTTT	CASPLGPEAFF